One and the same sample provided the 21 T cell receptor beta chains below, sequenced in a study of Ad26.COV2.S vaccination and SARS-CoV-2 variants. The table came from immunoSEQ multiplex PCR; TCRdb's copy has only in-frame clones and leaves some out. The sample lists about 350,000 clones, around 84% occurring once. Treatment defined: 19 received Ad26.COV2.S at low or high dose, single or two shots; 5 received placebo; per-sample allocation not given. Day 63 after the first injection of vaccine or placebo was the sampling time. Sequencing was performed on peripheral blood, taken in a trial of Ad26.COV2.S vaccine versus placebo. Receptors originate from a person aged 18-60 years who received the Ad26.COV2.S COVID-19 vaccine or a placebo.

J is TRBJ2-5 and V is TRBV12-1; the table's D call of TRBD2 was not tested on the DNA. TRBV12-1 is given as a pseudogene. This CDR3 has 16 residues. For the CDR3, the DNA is TGTGCCAGCAGCGCAGCGAGCGGGAGGTACCAAGAGACCCAGTACTTC. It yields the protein CASSAASGRYQETQYF.

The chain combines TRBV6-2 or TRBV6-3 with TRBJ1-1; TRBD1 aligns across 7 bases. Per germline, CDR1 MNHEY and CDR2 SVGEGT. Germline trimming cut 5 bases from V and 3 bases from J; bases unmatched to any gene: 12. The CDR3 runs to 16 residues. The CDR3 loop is CASSNRPGQKHTEAFF. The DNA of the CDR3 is TGTGCCAGCAGTAACCGCCCGGGACAGAAGCACACTGAAGCTTTCTTT.

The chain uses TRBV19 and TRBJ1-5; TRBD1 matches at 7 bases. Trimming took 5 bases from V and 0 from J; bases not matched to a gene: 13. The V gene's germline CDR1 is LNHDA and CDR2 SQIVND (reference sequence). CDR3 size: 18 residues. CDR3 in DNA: TGTGCCAGTAGTCTCCGGGACAGCGGCACCTTTAGCAATCAGCCCCAGCATTTT. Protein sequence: CASSLRDSGTFSNQPQHF. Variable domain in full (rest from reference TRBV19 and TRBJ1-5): DGGITQSPKYLFRKEGQNVTLSCEQNLNHDAMYWYRQDPGQGLRLIYYSQIVNDFQKGDIAEGYSVSREKKESFPLTVTSAQKNPTAFYLCASSLRDSGTFSNQPQHFGDGTRLSIL.

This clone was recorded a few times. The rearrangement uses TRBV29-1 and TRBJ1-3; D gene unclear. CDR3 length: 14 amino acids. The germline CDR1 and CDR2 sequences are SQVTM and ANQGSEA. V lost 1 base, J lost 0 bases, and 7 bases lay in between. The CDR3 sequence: CSVEALSSGNTIYF. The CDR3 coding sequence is TGCAGCGTTGAAGCTTTAAGCTCTGGAAACACCATATATTTT.

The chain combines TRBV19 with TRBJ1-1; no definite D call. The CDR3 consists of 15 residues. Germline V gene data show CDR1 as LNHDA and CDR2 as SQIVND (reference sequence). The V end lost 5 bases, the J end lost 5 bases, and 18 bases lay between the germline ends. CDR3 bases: TGTGCCAGTAGTTACGACCGCCAAGTGGGGACTGAAGCTTTCTTT. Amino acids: CASSYDRQVGTEAFF.

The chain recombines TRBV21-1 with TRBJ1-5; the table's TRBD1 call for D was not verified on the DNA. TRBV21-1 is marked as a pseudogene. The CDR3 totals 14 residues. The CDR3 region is CASLRDRDNQPQHF. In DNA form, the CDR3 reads TGTGCCAGCCTCCGGGACAGGGATAATCAGCCCCAGCATTTT.

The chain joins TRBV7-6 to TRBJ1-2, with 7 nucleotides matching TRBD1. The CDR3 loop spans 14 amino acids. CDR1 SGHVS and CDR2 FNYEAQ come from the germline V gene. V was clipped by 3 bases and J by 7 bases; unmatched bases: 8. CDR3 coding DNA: TGTGCCAGCAGCTTGGGGGACAGTTGGAGTGGCTACACCTTC. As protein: CASSLGDSWSGYTF. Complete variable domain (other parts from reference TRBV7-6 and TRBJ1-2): GAGVSQSPRYKVTKRGQDVALRCDPISGHVSLYWYRQALGQGPEFLTYFNYEAQQDKSGLPNDRFSAERPEGSISTLTIQRTEQRDSAMYRCASSLGDSWSGYTFGSGTRLTVV.

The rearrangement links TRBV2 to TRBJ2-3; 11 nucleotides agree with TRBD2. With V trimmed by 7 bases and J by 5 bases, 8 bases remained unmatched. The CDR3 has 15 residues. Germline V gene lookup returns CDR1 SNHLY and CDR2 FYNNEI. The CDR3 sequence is CASTPGLAELDTQYF. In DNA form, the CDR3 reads TGTGCCAGCACTCCGGGACTAGCGGAATTAGATACGCAGTATTTT. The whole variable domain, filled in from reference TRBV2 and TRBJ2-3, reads EPEVTQTPSHQVTQMGQEVILRCVPISNHLYFYWYRQILGQKVEFLVSFYNNEISEKSEIFDDQFSVERPDGSNFTLKIRSTKLEDSAMYFCASTPGLAELDTQYFGPGTRLTVL.

DNA of the CDR3: TGTGCCAGCAGGCTACGGGGGGGGAATGAAAAACTGTTTTTT. Translated: CASRLRGGNEKLFF. The genes are TRBV6-5 and TRBJ1-4; a weak D match, TRBD1 (5 bases). Germline CDR1 and CDR2: MNHEY and SVGAGI. This CDR3 comprises 14 residues. V shed 6 bases and J shed 5 bases, with 13 bases lying between them.

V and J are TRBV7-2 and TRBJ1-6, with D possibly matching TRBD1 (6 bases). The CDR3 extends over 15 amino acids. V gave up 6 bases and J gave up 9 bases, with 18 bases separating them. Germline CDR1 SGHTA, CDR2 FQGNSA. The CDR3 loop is CASSSGGQGGSPLHF. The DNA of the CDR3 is TGTGCCAGCAGTTCCGGGGGCCAAGGGGGTTCACCCCTCCACTTT.

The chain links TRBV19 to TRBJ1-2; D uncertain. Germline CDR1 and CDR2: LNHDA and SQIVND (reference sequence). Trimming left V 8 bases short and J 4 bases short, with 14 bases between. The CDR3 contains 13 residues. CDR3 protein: CASLGSAGYGYTF. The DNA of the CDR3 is TGTGCCAGTCTCGGGTCGGCGGGCTATGGCTACACCTTC.

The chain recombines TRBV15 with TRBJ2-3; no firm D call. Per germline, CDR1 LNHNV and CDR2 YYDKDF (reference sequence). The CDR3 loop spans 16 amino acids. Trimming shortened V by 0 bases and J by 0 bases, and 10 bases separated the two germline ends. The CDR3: CATSRDPGSSTDTQYF. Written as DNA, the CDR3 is TGTGCCACCAGCAGAGATCCCGGCTCTAGCACAGATACGCAGTATTTT.

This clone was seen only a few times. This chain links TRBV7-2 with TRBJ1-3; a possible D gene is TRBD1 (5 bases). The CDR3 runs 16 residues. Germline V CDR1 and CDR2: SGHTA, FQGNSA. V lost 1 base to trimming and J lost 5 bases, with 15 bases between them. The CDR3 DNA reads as TGTGCCAGCAGCTTAGGGGCGGGGAACAGGCGAAACACCATATATTTT. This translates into CASSLGAGNRRNTIYF.

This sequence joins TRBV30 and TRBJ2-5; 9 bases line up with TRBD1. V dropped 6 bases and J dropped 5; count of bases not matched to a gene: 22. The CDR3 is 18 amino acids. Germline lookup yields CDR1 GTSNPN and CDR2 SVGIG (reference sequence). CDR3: CACPTRGQGFTSVETQYF. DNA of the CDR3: TGTGCCTGCCCTACGAGGGGACAGGGATTTACTAGCGTCGAGACCCAGTACTTC.

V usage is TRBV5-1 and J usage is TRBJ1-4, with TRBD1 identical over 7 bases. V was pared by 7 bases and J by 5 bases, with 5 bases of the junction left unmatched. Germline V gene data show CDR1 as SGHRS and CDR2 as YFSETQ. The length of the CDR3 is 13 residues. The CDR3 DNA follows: TGCGCCAGCGGGACAGCTCGGAATGAAAAACTGTTTTTT. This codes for CASGTARNEKLFF.

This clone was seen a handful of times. In DNA, the CDR3 is TGTGCCAGTAGTGACAGGGGACGGTACACTGAAGCTTTCTTT. It yields the protein CASSDRGRYTEAFF. V is TRBV19 and J is TRBJ1-1; 8 bases map to TRBD1. With 5 bases clipped from V and 3 bases from J, the junction kept 5 bases outside the gene matches. CDR3 length: 14 residues. From germline, CDR1 is LNHDA and CDR2 SQIVND (reference sequence). The full variable domain, completed using reference TRBV19 and TRBJ1-1, is DGGITQSPKYLFRKEGQNVTLSCEQNLNHDAMYWYRQDPGQGLRLIYYSQIVNDFQKGDIAEGYSVSREKKESFPLTVTSAQKNPTAFYLCASSDRGRYTEAFFGQGTRLTVV.

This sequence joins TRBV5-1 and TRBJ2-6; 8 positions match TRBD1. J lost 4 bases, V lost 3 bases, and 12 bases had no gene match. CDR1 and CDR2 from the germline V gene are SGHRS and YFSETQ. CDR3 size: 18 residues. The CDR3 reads CASSSGTGITSGANVLTF. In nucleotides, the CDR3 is TGCGCCAGCAGCTCCGGGACAGGAATAACCTCCGGGGCCAACGTCCTGACTTTC.

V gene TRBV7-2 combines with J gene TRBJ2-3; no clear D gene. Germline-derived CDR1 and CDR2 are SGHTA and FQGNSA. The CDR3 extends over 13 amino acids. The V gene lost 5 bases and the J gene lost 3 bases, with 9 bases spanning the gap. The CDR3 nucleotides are TGTGCCAGCAGCGCCTACAAAACAGATACGCAGTATTTT. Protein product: CASSAYKTDTQYF.

CDR3 in amino acids: CASSWGRLEETQYF. The DNA of the CDR3 is TGTGCCAGCAGTTGGGGGCGCCTAGAAGAGACCCAGTACTTC. This chain uses TRBV6-5 with TRBJ2-5; the D gene is possibly TRBD1 (6 bases). Trimming took off 4 bases at V and 3 bases at J, with 12 bases between the two ends. The CDR3 consists of 14 residues. CDR1 is MNHEY and CDR2 is SVGAGI in the germline V gene.

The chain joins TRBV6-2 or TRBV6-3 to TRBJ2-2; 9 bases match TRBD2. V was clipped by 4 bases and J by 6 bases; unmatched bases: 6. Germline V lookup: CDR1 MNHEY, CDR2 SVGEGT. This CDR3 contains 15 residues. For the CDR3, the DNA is TGTGCCAGCAGTTCTCGAGCGGGAGGATCCGGGGAGCTGTTTTTT. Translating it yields CASSSRAGGSGELFF.

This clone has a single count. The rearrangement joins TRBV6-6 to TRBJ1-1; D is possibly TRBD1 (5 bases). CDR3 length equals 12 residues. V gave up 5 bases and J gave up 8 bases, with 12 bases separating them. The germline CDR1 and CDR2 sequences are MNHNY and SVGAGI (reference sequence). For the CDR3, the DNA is TGTGCCAGCAGTCCCCCCCAGGGAGAAGCTTTCTTT. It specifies CASSPPQGEAFF.